These 8 T cell receptor beta chains share one sample of origin, sequenced in a study of a mutant IDH1 vaccine in newly diagnosed glioma (dated by TCRdb to the early 2020s). The time point label here, explained by the study, means: week 5, during vaccination. Every vaccine dose consisted of 300 ug of a 20-mer mutant IDH1 peptide in Montanide, administered subcutaneously together with topical imiquimod. Their cognate antigens are unknown. Libraries were prepared through the immunoSEQ multiplex PCR assay. In its TCRdb copy, this immuneACCESS table keeps in-frame sequences only and misses some clones. Where compared with another copy, unresolved V genes explain less than half of these, and the others have no known cause. The sample records 12,000 or so clones, about nine tenths of which are singletons. The ten largest account for 4.5% to 7.5% of the sample. The sample in question was PBMCs, obtained from a glioma patient whose treatment included an IDH1 peptide vaccine. The source of these receptors is a woman aged 40 to 50 with glioma. Some clones in this sample may be carry-over from other donors' samples.

The rearrangement uses TRBV7-9 and TRBJ1-1; D uncertain. Between the trimmed V and J ends, which lost 5 bases and 1 base, there was a span of 8 bases. Germline V CDR1 and CDR2: SEHNR, FQNEAQ (reference sequence). The CDR3 runs 13 residues. The CDR3 region has the DNA TGTGCCAGCAGCGCCTGGACGAACACTGAAGCTTTCTTT. Its protein product is CASSAWTNTEAFF. The full variable domain, in which reference TRBV7-9 and TRBJ1-1 provide the parts outside the CDR3, is DTGVSQNPRHKITKRGQNVTFRCDPISEHNRLYWYRQTLGQGPEFLTYFQNEAQLEKSRLLSDRFSAERPKGSFSTLEIQRTEQGDSAMYLCASSAWTNTEAFFGQGTRLTVV.

This chain uses TRBV2 with TRBJ1-3; D not certain. The CDR3 has 17 amino acids. Trimming took 5 bases from V and 4 from J, leaving 21 bases between them. Germline CDR1 SNHLY, CDR2 FYNNEI. CDR3 region: CASSPSRPVAYGNTIYF. CDR3 nucleotides: TGTGCCAGCAGTCCCTCCCGGCCGGTCGCTTACGGAAACACCATATATTTT.

The chain is built from TRBV5-1 and TRBJ2-6, with D hard to call. V lost 6 bases and J lost 1, with 14 bases in between. Germline V gives CDR1 SGHRS, CDR2 YFSETQ. The CDR3 length is 16 residues. Here the CDR3 DNA reads TGCGCCAGCACCCCCGAACCGCTATCTGGGGCCAACGTCCTGACTTTC. Its protein product is CASTPEPLSGANVLTF. The complete variable domain, with remaining parts taken from reference TRBV5-1 and TRBJ2-6, reads KAGVTQTPRYLIKTRGQQVTLSCSPISGHRSVSWYQQTPGQGLQFLFEYFSETQRNKGNFPGRFSGRQFSNSRSEMNVSTLELGDSALYLCASTPEPLSGANVLTFGAGSRLTVL.

The V gene is TRBV27, the J gene TRBJ2-1, with D possibly matching TRBD2 (7 bases). The CDR3 has 14 residues. Trimming took 6 bases from V and 9 from J, leaving 18 bases between them. Germline CDR1 is MNHEY and CDR2 is SMNVEV (reference sequence). CDR3 nucleotide sequence: TGTGCCAGCAGCCGAAGGGGGGGGAGCATTGAGCAGTTCTTC. This translates into CASSRRGGSIEQFF.

V usage is TRBV5-6 and J usage is TRBJ2-2; weak D call: TRBD2 (5 bases). Trimming cost V 4 bases and J 1 base, with 8 bases left between them. CDR1 is SGHDT and CDR2 is YYEEEE in the germline V gene. There are 14 residues in the CDR3. CDR3 nucleotide sequence: TGTGCCAGCAGCCTAACTAGGAACACCGGGGAGCTGTTTTTT. Residues: CASSLTRNTGELFF.

This clone has a single count. The chain carries TRBV2 and TRBJ2-1, with 11 bases aligning to TRBD2. Germline V gene sequence: CDR1 SNHLY, CDR2 FYNNEI. CDR3 size: 14 residues. V shed 2 bases, J shed 10 bases, and the junction held 4 bases outside the gene matches. CDR3 sequence: CASSELAGGREQFF. CDR3 in DNA: TGTGCCAGCAGTGAACTAGCGGGAGGCAGGGAGCAGTTCTTC.

This clone has more than one count but fewer than ten. This sequence joins TRBV7-2 and TRBJ1-4; D possibly corresponds to TRBD1 (5 bases). V shed 0 bases and J shed 3 bases, with 8 bases lying between them. Germline-derived CDR1 and CDR2 are SGHTA and FQGNSA. This CDR3 region has 15 residues. CDR3 nucleotide sequence: TGTGCCAGCAGCTTAGCGGGGGTGTCTAATGAAAAACTGTTTTTT. This codes for CASSLAGVSNEKLFF.

This chain uses TRBV25-1 with TRBJ1-2; D gene uncertain. The V gene lost 2 bases and the J gene lost 3 bases, with 10 bases spanning the gap. CDR3 length: 14 residues. Germline V gene sequence: CDR1 MGHDK, CDR2 SYGVNS. DNA for the CDR3: TGTGCCAGCAGTGAAGATGCAGGCCACTATGGCTACACCTTC. This translates into CASSEDAGHYGYTF.